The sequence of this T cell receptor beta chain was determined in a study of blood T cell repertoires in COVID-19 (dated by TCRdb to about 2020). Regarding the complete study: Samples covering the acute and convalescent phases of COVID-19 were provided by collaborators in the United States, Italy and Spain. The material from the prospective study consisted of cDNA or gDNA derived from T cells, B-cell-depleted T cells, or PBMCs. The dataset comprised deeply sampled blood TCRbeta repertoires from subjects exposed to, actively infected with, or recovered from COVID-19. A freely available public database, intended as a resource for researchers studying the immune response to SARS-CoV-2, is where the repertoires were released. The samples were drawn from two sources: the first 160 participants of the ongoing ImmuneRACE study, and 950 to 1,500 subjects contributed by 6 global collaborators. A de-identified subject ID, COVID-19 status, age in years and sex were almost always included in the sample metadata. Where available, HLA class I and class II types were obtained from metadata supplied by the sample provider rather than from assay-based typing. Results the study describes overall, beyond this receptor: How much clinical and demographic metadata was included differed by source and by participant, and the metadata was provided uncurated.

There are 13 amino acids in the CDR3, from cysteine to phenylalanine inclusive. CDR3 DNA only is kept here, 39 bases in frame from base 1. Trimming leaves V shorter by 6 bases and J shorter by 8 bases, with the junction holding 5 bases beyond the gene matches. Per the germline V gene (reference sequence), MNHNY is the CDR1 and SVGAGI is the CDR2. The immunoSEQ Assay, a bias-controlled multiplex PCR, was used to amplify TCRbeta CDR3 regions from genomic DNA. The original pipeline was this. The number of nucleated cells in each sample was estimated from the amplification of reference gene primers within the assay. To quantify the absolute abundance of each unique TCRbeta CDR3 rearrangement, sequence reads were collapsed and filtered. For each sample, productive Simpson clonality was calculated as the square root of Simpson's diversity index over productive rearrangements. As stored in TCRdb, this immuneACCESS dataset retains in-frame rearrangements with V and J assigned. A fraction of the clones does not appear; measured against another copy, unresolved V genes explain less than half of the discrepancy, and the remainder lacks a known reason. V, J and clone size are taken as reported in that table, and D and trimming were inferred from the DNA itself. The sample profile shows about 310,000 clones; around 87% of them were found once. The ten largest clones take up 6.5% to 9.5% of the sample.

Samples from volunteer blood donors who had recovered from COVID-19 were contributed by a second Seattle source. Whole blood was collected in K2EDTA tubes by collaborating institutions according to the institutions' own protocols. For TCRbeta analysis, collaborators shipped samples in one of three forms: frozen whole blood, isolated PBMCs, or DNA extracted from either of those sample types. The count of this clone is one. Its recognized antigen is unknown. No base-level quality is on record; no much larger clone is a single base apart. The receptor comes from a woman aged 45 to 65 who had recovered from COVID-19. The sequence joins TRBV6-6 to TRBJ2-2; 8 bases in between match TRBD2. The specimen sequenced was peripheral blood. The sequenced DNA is TGTGCCAGCAGCCTTAGCGGGGAGGGGGAGCTGTTTTTT. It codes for CASSLSGEGELFF.